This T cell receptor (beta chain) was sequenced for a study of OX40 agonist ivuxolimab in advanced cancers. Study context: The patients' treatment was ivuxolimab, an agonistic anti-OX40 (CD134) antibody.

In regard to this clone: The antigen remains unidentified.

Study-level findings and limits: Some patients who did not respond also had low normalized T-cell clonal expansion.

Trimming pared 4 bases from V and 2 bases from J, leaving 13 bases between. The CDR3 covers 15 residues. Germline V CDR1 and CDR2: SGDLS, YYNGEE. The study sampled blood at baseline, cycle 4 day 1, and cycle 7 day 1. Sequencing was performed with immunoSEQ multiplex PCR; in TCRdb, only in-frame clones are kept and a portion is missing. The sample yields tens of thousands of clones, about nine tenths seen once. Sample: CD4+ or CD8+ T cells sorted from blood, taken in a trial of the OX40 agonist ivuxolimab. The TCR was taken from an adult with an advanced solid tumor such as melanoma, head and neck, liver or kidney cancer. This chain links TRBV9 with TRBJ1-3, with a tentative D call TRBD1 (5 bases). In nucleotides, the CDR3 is TGTGCCAGCAGCTCCCGGGACCGAACTGGAAACACCATATATTTT. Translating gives CASSSRDRTGNTIYF. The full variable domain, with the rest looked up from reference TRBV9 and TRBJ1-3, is DSGVTQTPKHLITATGQRVTLRCSPRSGDLSVYWYQQSLDQGLQFLIQYYNGEERAKGNILERFSAQQFPDLHSELNLSSLELGDSALYFCASSSRDRTGNTIYFGEGSWLTVV.